This T cell receptor (beta chain) was documented in a study of blood T cell repertoires in COVID-19. Sequencing used immunoSEQ multiplex PCR; TCRdb keeps in-frame clones, though not all of them. The repertoire has approximately 190,000 clones, roughly four fifths of them found once; the top ten carry 6.9%. In germline, CDR1 is MNHEY, CDR2 SVGEGT. Trimming removed 2 bases from V and 0 bases from J; junction bases left unmatched: 9. This CDR3 spans 17 amino acids. This clonotype originated in a human donor with acute or convalescent COVID-19. The donor label of this sample is uncertain. This chain links TRBV6-2 or TRBV6-3 with TRBJ2-5; 7 nucleotides agree with TRBD2. Sequencing was done on a sample of peripheral blood. The chain's CDR3 is CASSYVPLAAHQETQYF. CDR3 coding DNA: TGTGCCAGCAGTTACGTCCCCCTAGCGGCCCACCAAGAGACCCAGTACTTC.